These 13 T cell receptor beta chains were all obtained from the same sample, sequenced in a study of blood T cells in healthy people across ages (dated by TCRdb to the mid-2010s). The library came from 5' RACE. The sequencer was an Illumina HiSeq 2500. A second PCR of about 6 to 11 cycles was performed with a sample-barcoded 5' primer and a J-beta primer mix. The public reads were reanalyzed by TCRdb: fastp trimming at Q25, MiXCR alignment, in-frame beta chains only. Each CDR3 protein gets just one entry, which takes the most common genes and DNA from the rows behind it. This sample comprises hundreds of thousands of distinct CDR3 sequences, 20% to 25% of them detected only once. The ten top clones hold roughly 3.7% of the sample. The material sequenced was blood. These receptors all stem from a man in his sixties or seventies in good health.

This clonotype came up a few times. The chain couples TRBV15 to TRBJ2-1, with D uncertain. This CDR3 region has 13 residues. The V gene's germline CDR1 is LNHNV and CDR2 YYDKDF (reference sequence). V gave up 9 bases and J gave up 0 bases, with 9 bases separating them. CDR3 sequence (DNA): TGTGCCACTTCCGAGAGCTCCTACAATGAGCAGTTCTTC. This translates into CATSESSYNEQFF.

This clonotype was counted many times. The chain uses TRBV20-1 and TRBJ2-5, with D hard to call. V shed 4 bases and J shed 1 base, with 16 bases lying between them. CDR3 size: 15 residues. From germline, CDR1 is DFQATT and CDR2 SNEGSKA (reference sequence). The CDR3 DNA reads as TGCAGTGCTATCTCGCGGAGTACCTCCCAAGAGACCCAGTACTTC. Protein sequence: CSAISRSTSQETQYF.

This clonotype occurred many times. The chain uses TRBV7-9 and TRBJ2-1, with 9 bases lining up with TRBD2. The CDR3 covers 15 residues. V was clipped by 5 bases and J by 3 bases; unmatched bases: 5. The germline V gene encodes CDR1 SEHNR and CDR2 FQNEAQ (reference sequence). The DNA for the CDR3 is TGTGCCAGCAGCAAACTAGCGGGTGACTACAATGAGCAGTTCTTC. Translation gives CASSKLAGDYNEQFF.

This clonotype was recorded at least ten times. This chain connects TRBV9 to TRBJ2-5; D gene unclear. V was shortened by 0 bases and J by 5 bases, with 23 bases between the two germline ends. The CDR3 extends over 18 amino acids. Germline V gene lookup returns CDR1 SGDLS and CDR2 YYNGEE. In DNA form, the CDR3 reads TGTGCCAGCAGCGTAGGAGCGTTAGCTACTTCACATGCGGAGACCCAGTACTTC. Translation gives CASSVGALATSHAETQYF.

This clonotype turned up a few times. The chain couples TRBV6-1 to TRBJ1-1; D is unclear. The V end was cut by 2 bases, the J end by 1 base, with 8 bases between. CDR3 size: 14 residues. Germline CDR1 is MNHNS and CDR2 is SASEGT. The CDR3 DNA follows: TGTGCCAGCAGTGAAAGGGCTTCGAACACTGAAGCTTTCTTT. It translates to CASSERASNTEAFF.

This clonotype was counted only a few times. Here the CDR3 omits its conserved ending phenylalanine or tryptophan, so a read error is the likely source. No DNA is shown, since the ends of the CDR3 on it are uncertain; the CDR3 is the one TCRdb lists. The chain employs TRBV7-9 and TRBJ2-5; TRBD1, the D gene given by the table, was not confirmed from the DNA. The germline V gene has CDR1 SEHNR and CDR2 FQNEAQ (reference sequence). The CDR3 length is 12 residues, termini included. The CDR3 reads CASSLEGMTIDV.

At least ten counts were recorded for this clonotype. CDR3 protein: CASRNGTLSYEQYF. DNA of the CDR3: TGTGCCAGCAGGAACGGGACGCTCTCCTACGAGCAGTACTTC. The chain has TRBV6-6 and TRBJ2-5; tentatively, D is TRBD1 or TRBD2 (5 bases each). With the DNA end fitting TRBJ2-7 better, the J assignment may be wrong. Germline V lookup: CDR1 MNHNY, CDR2 SVGAGI (reference sequence). The CDR3 runs to 14 residues.

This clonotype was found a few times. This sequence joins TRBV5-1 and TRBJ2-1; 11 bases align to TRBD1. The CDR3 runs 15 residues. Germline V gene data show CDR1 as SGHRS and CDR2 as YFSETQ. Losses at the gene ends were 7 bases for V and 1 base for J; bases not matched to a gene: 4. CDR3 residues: CASRDRGGSYNEQFF. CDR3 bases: TGCGCCAGCCGGGACAGGGGGGGATCCTACAATGAGCAGTTCTTC.

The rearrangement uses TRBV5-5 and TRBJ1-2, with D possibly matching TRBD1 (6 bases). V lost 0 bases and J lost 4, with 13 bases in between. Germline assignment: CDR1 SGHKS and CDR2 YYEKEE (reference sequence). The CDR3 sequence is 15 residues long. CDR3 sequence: CASSLAGGGPYGYTF. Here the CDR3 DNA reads TGTGCCAGCAGCTTGGCGGGAGGGGGACCCTATGGCTACACCTTC.

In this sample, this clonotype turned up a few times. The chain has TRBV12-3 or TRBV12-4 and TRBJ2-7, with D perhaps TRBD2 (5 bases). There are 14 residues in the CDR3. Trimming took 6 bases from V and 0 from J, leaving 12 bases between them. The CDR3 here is CASSVTSDSYEQYF. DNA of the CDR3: TGTGCCAGCAGCGTCACTAGTGACTCCTACGAGCAGTACTTC.

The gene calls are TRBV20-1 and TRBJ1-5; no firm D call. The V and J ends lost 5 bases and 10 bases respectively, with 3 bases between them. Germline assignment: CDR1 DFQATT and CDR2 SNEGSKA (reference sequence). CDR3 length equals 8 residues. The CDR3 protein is CSAPPQHF. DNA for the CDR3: TGCAGTGCTCCACCCCAGCATTTT.

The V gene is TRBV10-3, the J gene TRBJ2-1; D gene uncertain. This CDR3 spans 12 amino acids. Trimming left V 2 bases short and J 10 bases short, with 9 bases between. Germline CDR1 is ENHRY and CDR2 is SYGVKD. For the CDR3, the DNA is TGTGCCATCAGTGAGGGGCTTTGGGAGCAGTTCTTC. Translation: CAISEGLWEQFF.

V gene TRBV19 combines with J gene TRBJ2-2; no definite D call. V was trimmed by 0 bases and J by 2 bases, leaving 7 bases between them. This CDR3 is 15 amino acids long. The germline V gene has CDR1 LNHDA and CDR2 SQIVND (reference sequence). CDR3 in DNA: TGTGCCAGTAGTATAGAACAGAGAAACACCGGGGAGCTGTTTTTT. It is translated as CASSIEQRNTGELFF.